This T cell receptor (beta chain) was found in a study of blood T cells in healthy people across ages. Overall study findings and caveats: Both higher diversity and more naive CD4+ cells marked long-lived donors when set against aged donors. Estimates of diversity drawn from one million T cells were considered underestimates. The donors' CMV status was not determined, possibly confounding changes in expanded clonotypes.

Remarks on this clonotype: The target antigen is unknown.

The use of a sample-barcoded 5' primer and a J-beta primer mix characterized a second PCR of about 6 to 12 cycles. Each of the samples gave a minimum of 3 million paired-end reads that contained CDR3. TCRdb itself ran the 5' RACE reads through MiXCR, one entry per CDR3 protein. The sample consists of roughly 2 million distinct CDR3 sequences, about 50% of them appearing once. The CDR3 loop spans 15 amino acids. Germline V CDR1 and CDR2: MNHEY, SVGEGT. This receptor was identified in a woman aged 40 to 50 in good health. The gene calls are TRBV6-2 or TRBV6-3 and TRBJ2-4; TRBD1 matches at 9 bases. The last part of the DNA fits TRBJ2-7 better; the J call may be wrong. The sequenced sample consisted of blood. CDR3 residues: CASRRDRGISHEQYF. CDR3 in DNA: TGTGCCAGCAGGCGCGACAGGGGGATTTCCCACGAGCAGTACTTC.